A single sample gave rise to the 7 T cell receptor beta chains below, sequenced in a study of cytomegalovirus exposure and HLA in healthy donors. PCR amplification relied on 60 Vbeta primers (plus 13 Jbeta primers). The repertoire was sequenced with immunoSEQ multiplex PCR; TCRdb's copy has only in-frame clones and lacks some. The sample lists about 90,000 clones, over 60% occurring once. Material for sequencing was PBMCs. All receptors come from a woman aged 45-59 years in good health and CMV-seropositive.

J is TRBJ2-5 and V is TRBV5-5; 10 positions agree with TRBD1. The trim removed 4 bases at V and 3 bases at J, leaving 9 bases unmatched. The germline CDR1 and CDR2 sequences are SGHKS and YYEKEE (reference sequence). The CDR3 has 16 amino acids. The DNA for the CDR3 is TGTGCCAGCAGCCGGGGGTGGACAGGGGGAGAAGAGACCCAGTACTTC. Its translation: CASSRGWTGGEETQYF.

This chain links TRBV11-2 with TRBJ1-1; tentatively, D is TRBD1 (5 bases). Germline V gene sequence: CDR1 SGHAT, CDR2 FQNNGV. V was cut by 1 base and J by 1 base, with 10 bases left in between. This CDR3 is built from 15 residues. CDR3 DNA sequence: TGTGCCAGCAGCTTAGGGTGGGGGGGGAACACTGAAGCTTTCTTT. Protein product: CASSLGWGGNTEAFF.

The rearrangement joins TRBV5-4 to TRBJ2-3; no definite D call. This CDR3 comprises 15 residues. Germline V lookup: CDR1 SGHNT, CDR2 YYREEE (reference sequence). Trimming stripped 0 bases from V and 0 bases from J, with 8 bases between. CDR3 in amino acids: CASSLAHTSTDTQYF. The CDR3 bases are TGTGCCAGCAGCTTGGCCCATACTAGCACAGATACGCAGTATTTT.

The CDR3 DNA reads as TGTGCCAGCTGGCGGGACGGCCTTGGTGAAAAACTGTTTTTT. As protein: CASWRDGLGEKLFF. The chain combines TRBV2 with TRBJ1-4; a weak D match, TRBD1 (5 bases). Trimming pared 8 bases from V and 7 bases from J, leaving 17 bases between. CDR1 and CDR2 (germline): SNHLY, FYNNEI. This CDR3 region has 14 residues.

This clone has more than one count but fewer than ten. The chain couples TRBV2 to TRBJ1-4; TRBD1 matches 7 bases. Per the germline V gene, CDR1 is SNHLY and CDR2 is FYNNEI. The CDR3 has 12 residues. V dropped 7 bases and J dropped 15; count of bases not matched to a gene: 11. The CDR3 is CASTPTGIELFF. Here the CDR3 DNA reads TGTGCCAGCACCCCGACAGGGATTGAGTTGTTTTTT.

The chain links TRBV6-5 to TRBJ1-2; 8 bases line up with TRBD1. CDR3 length equals 14 residues. The V gene's germline CDR1 is MNHEY and CDR2 SVGAGI. The ends lost 6 bases at V and 8 bases at J; junction bases unmatched: 11. The CDR3 protein is CASRYQARQGGYTF. CDR3 DNA sequence: TGTGCCAGCAGGTATCAAGCTAGACAGGGGGGCTACACCTTC.

CDR3 DNA: TGTGCCAGCAGCTTTTCCCCGGGGAGCCTTAGCACAGATACGCAGTATTTT. As protein: CASSFSPGSLSTDTQYF. The chain links TRBV7-6 to TRBJ2-3; D is possibly TRBD2 (5 bases). This CDR3 comprises 17 residues. Germline CDR1 SGHVS, CDR2 FNYEAQ. Between the trimmed V and J ends, which lost 3 bases and 0 bases, there was a span of 16 bases.